The 9 T cell receptor beta chains listed next were all sequenced from one sample in a study of cytomegalovirus exposure and HLA in healthy donors. Primers for the PCR totalled 60 Vbeta and 13 Jbeta. Clones were read by immunoSEQ multiplex PCR, and TCRdb kept only the in-frame ones, dropping some. The sample contains approximately 190,000 clones, approximately 88% of which appear only once. The specimen was PBMCs. These receptors were obtained from a boy between 10 and 17 years old in good health and CMV-seronegative.

The chain links TRBV27 to TRBJ1-6, with D unresolved. Looked up from germline, CDR1 is MNHEY and CDR2 is SMNVEV (reference sequence). V lost 7 bases, J lost 1 base, and 8 bases lay in between. There are 14 residues in the CDR3. CDR3 protein: CASTSTSYNSPLHF. CDR3 nucleotides: TGTGCCAGCACCTCTACGTCCTATAATTCACCCCTCCACTTT.

J is TRBJ2-1 and V is TRBV9; maybe TRBD2 (5 bases). V lost 4 bases and J lost 0, with 14 bases in between. CDR3 length equals 16 residues. Germline CDR1 is SGDLS and CDR2 is YYNGEE. CDR3 amino acids: CASSPRGISSYNEQFF. The CDR3 coding sequence is TGTGCCAGCAGCCCCCGAGGGATTAGCTCCTACAATGAGCAGTTCTTC.

This sequence joins TRBV7-9 and TRBJ1-1, with 8 bases matching TRBD1. Trimming cost V 1 base and J 0 bases; bases outside gene matches: 7. This CDR3 region has 17 residues. Germline CDR1 SEHNR, CDR2 FQNEAQ (reference sequence). CDR3 nucleotide sequence: TGTGCCAGCAGCTTAGTGGGGACAGGTCTCATGAACACTGAAGCTTTCTTT. Translating it yields CASSLVGTGLMNTEAFF. Together with reference TRBV7-9 and TRBJ1-1, the CDR3 gives the full variable domain: DTGVSQNPRHKITKRGQNVTFRCDPISEHNRLYWYRQTLGQGPEFLTYFQNEAQLEKSRLLSDRFSAERPKGSFSTLEIQRTEQGDSAMYLCASSLVGTGLMNTEAFFGQGTRLTVV.

The chain carries TRBV19 and TRBJ1-2; D perhaps matches TRBD1 (5 bases). CDR1 is LNHDA, CDR2 SQIVND, per germline (reference sequence). CDR3 size: 13 residues. The V and J ends lost 8 bases and 1 base respectively, with 11 bases between them. This chain's CDR3 is CASRQGFNYGYTF. The CDR3 DNA sequence: TGTGCCAGTCGCCAGGGATTTAACTATGGCTACACCTTC.

Only one count was recorded for this clone. The V and J genes are TRBV30 and TRBJ1-2; D gene unclear. The V and J ends lost 7 bases and 12 bases respectively, with 18 bases between them. Germline CDR1 is GTSNPN and CDR2 is SVGIG (reference sequence). CDR3 size: 11 residues. In DNA, the CDR3 is TGTGCCTTAGGACTTAAAGCCCCGAACACCTTC. Protein sequence: CALGLKAPNTF.

This chain links TRBV18 with TRBJ2-5; 7 bases are a match to TRBD1. Germline trimming cut 3 bases from V and 5 bases from J; bases unmatched to any gene: 3. CDR3 length equals 13 residues. Germline assignment: CDR1 KGHSH and CDR2 LQKENI. Here the CDR3 DNA reads TGTGCCAGCTCACCGGGACAGCGGGAGACCCAGTACTTC. This codes for CASSPGQRETQYF.

The rearrangement links TRBV6-1 to TRBJ2-7, with a tentative D call TRBD1 (5 bases). The CDR3 has 15 residues. Trimming pared 7 bases from V and 4 bases from J, leaving 20 bases between. Germline V gives CDR1 MNHNS, CDR2 SASEGT. The CDR3 coding sequence is TGTGCCAGCAATCGTGGTGCAGGGAAGATATACGAGCAGTACTTC. It encodes CASNRGAGKIYEQYF.

This chain uses TRBV28 with TRBJ2-7, with 9 bases matching TRBD1. Germline CDR1 reads MDHEN; CDR2 reads SYDVKM. This CDR3 contains 17 residues. V lost 2 bases and J lost 2; bases outside the gene matches: 10. DNA for the CDR3: TGTGCCAGCAGTTTAATATTGGGACAGGGCACTACCTACGAGCAGTACTTC. Amino acid sequence: CASSLILGQGTTYEQYF.

The chain employs TRBV25-1 and TRBJ2-5; TRBD1 might be the D (6 bases). The V end lost 0 bases, the J end lost 5 bases, and 19 bases lay between the germline ends. CDR1 MGHDK and CDR2 SYGVNS come from the germline V gene. CDR3 length: 17 residues. The CDR3 loop is CASSEYWTARSVETQYF. Written as DNA, the CDR3 is TGTGCCAGCAGTGAATATTGGACAGCGAGATCAGTGGAGACCCAGTACTTC. The full variable domain, its missing parts supplied by reference TRBV25-1 and TRBJ2-5, is EADIYQTPRYLVIGTGKKITLECSQTMGHDKMYWYQQDPGMELHLIHYSYGVNSTEKGDLSSESTVSRIRTEHFPLTLESARPSHTSQYLCASSEYWTARSVETQYFGPGTRLLVL.